A selection of T cell receptor beta chains follows, all from one sample in a study of blood T cell repertoires in COVID-19. Clones were sequenced by immunoSEQ multiplex PCR, and TCRdb holds only the in-frame ones, with some missing. The sample lists over 150,000 clones; about 85% were seen once. The sequencing sample was made of peripheral blood. The receptors were gathered from a man in his sixties with COVID-19, enrolled during active disease. Each CDR3 is given with its conserved first and last residue. Each record gives: J gene, D gene, clone size, V gene, CDR3 length, CDR3 DNA, CDR3 protein. D genes are given only for firm matches. Clone size is stated in some rows and not others, as once, few, many or a class when expanded.

TRBJ1-2	TRBD1	.	TRBV27	14	TGTGCCAGCACCCCCCGGGACAGGGCATATGGCTACACCTTC	CASTPRDRAYGYTF
TRBJ1-2	TRBD1	.	TRBV19	13	TGTGCCAGCGTAGACAGGGATAGCTATGGCTACACCTTC	CASVDRDSYGYTF
TRBJ1-1	.	few	TRBV6-2/TRBV6-3	14	TGTGCCAGCAGTTATAACAGAATCTACACTGAAGCTTTCTTT	CASSYNRIYTEAFF
TRBJ1-2	.	.	TRBV18	15	TGTGCCAGCTCACCACCAGCCCAGGGAGGCTATGGCTACACCTTC	CASSPPAQGGYGYTF
TRBJ1-5	.	.	TRBV11-2	13	TGTGCCAGCAGCTTAGAACAGAATCAGCCCCAGCATTTT	CASSLEQNQPQHF
TRBJ1-1	.	.	TRBV23-1	15	TGCGCCAGCAGTCATTATGACAGCCCGAACACTGAAGCTTTCTTT	CASSHYDSPNTEAFF
TRBJ2-7	.	.	TRBV6-5	14	TGTGCCAGCAGCCTAGGCAGGGGCTCCTACGAGCAGTACTTC	CASSLGRGSYEQYF
TRBJ1-1	TRBD1	.	TRBV28	14	TGTGCCAGCCCGCCACAGGGGTTCGCCACTGAAGCTTTCTTT	CASPPQGFATEAFF
TRBJ2-7	TRBD1	.	TRBV6-5	15	TGTGCCAGCAGTTACCCGGGGACAGGGAGCTACGAGCAGTACTTC	CASSYPGTGSYEQYF
TRBJ1-3	TRBD1	.	TRBV19	15	TGTGCCAGCGAGGTCGGGACAGTCTCTGGAAACACCATATATTTT	CASEVGTVSGNTIYF
TRBJ1-1	TRBD1	.	TRBV2	13	TGTGCCAGCAGTGACAGGGGGGAAACTGAAGCTTTCTTT	CASSDRGETEAFF
TRBJ1-3	.	.	TRBV3-1/TRBV3-2	14	TGTGCCAGCAGCCAGGCAGGGTCGGGAAACACCATATATTTT	CASSQAGSGNTIYF
TRBJ2-1	TRBD2	once	TRBV3-1/TRBV3-2	15	TGTGCCAGCAGCCAGACTAGCGGGAGGGCGGGTGAGCAGTTCTTC	CASSQTSGRAGEQFF
TRBJ1-5	.	.	TRBV7-2	19	TGTGCCAGCAGCTTAGCTTTATATGGGCAGAGATCCCCAAAGGAGCCCCAGCATTTT	CASSLALYGQRSPKEPQHF
TRBJ1-2	TRBD1	.	TRBV19	15	TGTGCCAGTAGTATCGGGACAGCAGGCTTAGATGGCTACACCTTC	CASSIGTAGLDGYTF
TRBJ2-1	TRBD2	.	TRBV5-4	13	TGTGCCAGCAGCGGACTAGCGTACAATGAGCAGTTCTTC	CASSGLAYNEQFF
TRBJ2-3	.	.	TRBV27	18	TGTGCCAGCAGTTTACGAGGTAGCGGAATACGAAGCACAGATACGCAGTATTTT	CASSLRGSGIRSTDTQYF
TRBJ1-2	TRBD1	.	TRBV3-1/TRBV3-2	16	TGTGCCAGCAGCCAAGATGGGACAGGGACGCGCTATGGCTACACCTTC	CASSQDGTGTRYGYTF
TRBJ1-4	.	.	TRBV5-6	14	TGTGCCAGCAGCTTGGAAGGTCCGGGGGGAAAACTGTTTTTT	CASSLEGPGGKLFF
TRBJ2-7	.	once	TRBV18	14	TGTGCCAGCTCACCGCAGGGAAGCTCCTACGAGCAGTACTTC	CASSPQGSSYEQYF
TRBJ2-7	TRBD1	.	TRBV18	14	TGTGCCAGCTCACCAAAGACAGGGATGTACGAGCAGTACTTC	CASSPKTGMYEQYF
TRBJ1-1	.	.	TRBV6-5	16	TGTGCCAGCAGTTCTCGGAGGGCAGGACCGAACACTGAAGCTTTCTTT	CASSSRRAGPNTEAFF
TRBJ1-5	.	.	TRBV5-8	16	TGTGCCAGCAGCTTTGGACCCCAGGGAAACAATCAGCCCCAGCATTTT	CASSFGPQGNNQPQHF
TRBJ1-1	.	few	TRBV9	15	TGTGCCAGCGTCCCAGTTTCTGGGCCTGACACTGAAGCTTTCTTT	CASVPVSGPDTEAFF
TRBJ2-2	TRBD2	.	TRBV10-2	15	TGCGCCAGCAGTGGAGCGGGGGGGCCCACCGGGGAGCTGTTTTTT	CASSGAGGPTGELFF
TRBJ1-6	.	.	TRBV3-1/TRBV3-2	14	TGTGCCAGCAGCCTGACACGGAATAATTCACCCCTCCACTTT	CASSLTRNNSPLHF
TRBJ2-7	TRBD1	.	TRBV19	14	TGTGCCAGTAGTACCGACAGGGGGGGGGACGAGCAGTACTTC	CASSTDRGGDEQYF
TRBJ2-3	TRBD2	.	TRBV6-5	14	TGTGCCAGCAGTTGGACTAGCGGCACAGATACGCAGTATTTT	CASSWTSGTDTQYF
TRBJ1-1	.	.	TRBV7-9	11	TGTGCCAGCAACGGTAACACTGAAGCTTTCTTT	CASNGNTEAFF
TRBJ1-2	.	once	TRBV5-8	14	TGTGCCAGCAGCCCTATAGCAGGGGTCTATGGCTACACCTTC	CASSPIAGVYGYTF
TRBJ1-1	.	few	TRBV7-6	13	TGTGCCAGCAGCTTAGGCAGGAACACTGAAGCTTTCTTT	CASSLGRNTEAFF
TRBJ2-7	.	.	TRBV27	14	TGTGCCAGCACCCGGGACTTGAGCTCCTACGAGCAGTACTTC	CASTRDLSSYEQYF
TRBJ2-7	.	.	TRBV7-3	16	TGTGCCAGCAGCACACGGACTTTCCCCTCCTCATACGAGCAGTACTTC	CASSTRTFPSSYEQYF
TRBJ2-3	TRBD2	.	TRBV6-6	16	TGTGCCAGCAGTTACGAGGTCGGGGGGGCCCGGGATACGCAGTATTTT	CASSYEVGGARDTQYF